This T cell receptor beta chain is drawn from a study of blood T cell repertoires in COVID-19. Overall study: Researchers got acute and convalescent COVID-19 samples from the United States, Italy and Spain. PBMCs, B-cell-depleted T cells, or T cells provided the cDNA or gDNA that made up the material.

J was trimmed by 6 bases and V by 6 bases; bases with no gene match: 10. Germline V CDR1 and CDR2: SNHLY, FYNNEI. This CDR3 has 16 amino acids. As originally analysed: Amplified reference gene primers provided the basis for estimating nucleated cell counts. Sequencing used immunoSEQ multiplex PCR; TCRdb keeps in-frame clones, though not all of them. That table is the source of V, J and clone size, and D and trimming were worked out from the DNA. The sample has approximately 400,000 clones, about 89% seen once. This receptor was taken from a man aged 25 to 40 who had recovered from COVID-19. The chain employs TRBV2 and TRBJ1-5, with 11 bases aligning to TRBD1. The sequenced sample was PBMCs or T cells enriched from blood (not recorded which). CDR3 DNA: TGTGCCAGCAGCCCAAGGTGGACAGGGGGCGTTCAGCCCCAGCATTTT. Translating gives CASSPRWTGGVQPQHF. Filled out from reference TRBV2 and TRBJ1-5, the complete variable domain reads EPEVTQTPSHQVTQMGQEVILRCVPISNHLYFYWYRQILGQKVEFLVSFYNNEISEKSEIFDDQFSVERPDGSNFTLKIRSTKLEDSAMYFCASSPRWTGGVQPQHFGDGTRLSIL.